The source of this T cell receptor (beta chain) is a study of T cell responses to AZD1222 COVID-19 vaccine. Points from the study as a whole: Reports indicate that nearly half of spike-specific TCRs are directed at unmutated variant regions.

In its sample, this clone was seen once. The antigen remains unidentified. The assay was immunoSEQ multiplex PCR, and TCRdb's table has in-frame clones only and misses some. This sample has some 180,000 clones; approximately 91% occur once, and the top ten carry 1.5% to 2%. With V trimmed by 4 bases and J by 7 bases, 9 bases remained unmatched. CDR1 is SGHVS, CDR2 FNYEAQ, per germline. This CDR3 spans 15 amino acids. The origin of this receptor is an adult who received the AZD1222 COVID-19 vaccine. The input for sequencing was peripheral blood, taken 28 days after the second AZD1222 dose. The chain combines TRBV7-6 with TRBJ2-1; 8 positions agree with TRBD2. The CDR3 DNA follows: TGTGCCAGCAGCTCGGGGGGGGCCGGTTGGAATGAGCAGTTCTTC. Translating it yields CASSSGGAGWNEQFF.